This T cell receptor beta chain was recorded in a study of a mutant IDH1 vaccine in newly diagnosed glioma (dated by TCRdb to about 2021). Regarding the complete study: Vaccination was initiated 4-6 weeks after radiotherapy alone, or concurrently with temozolomide cycles in the chemotherapy-containing groups. Before enrollment, most patients had been given radiochemotherapy with temozolomide as standard therapy, while the rest had received either radiotherapy alone or temozolomide alone. Peripheral blood was collected at six visits: V03 (baseline), V05, V07, V10, V12 and V13. Visit V12 was the week-35 safety follow-up and visit V13 was the week-47 end of study. The roughly 30 treated patients were roughly 62% male and approximately 40% female, with a mean age of about 43 years. For exploratory analyses, about 25 treated patients had longitudinal TCRB deep sequencing done wherever samples were available.

Concerning this clone: Its antigen is not yet known. Nothing much larger sits one base from this clone, and base qualities are not available.

Receptors were amplified or captured by the immunoSEQ multiplex PCR assay. Rearranged TCR beta chain sequences were amplified using the hsTCRB Kit according to the manufacturer's protocol. An Illumina MiSeq was used to sequence the TCRB libraries. In the source study's methods: The proprietary platform of the kit vendor was used for demultiplexing, trimming and gene mapping. The table comes from immuneACCESS by way of TCRdb, which keeps in-frame sequences with V and J called. Part of the clones is missing from these tables; in studies checked, under half for an unresolved V gene and the rest for unknown reasons. The D gene and trimming were derived from the DNA, and the V and J assignments and clone size from that table. The sample table lists around 84,000 clones, about 81% of them with a count of one. The top ten clonotypes cover roughly 5.6% of the sample. Including cysteine and phenylalanine, the CDR3 has 13 amino acids. Solely the CDR3 DNA is kept, with 39 bases framed from the first base. V sheds 8 bases and J sheds 4 bases, leaving 14 bases between their ends. CDR1 is given as MGHDK and CDR2 as SYGVNS, both from the germline V gene.

The investigation overall reported the following: Immune responses induced by the vaccine were seen in 90% to 95% of patients across multiple MHC alleles. The authors noted that analyses of patient blood samples could not be reproduced because of sample limitations. Availability determined which PBMC samples were chosen for TCRB deep sequencing. Pseudoprogression appeared unrelated to alterations in the top peripheral T cell clonotypes detected by TCRB sequencing.

This specimen's time point label, interpreted: week 47, end of study. Every vaccine dose consisted of 300 ug of a 20-mer mutant IDH1 peptide in Montanide, administered subcutaneously together with topical imiquimod. Across visits V03 through V10, patients got a total of eight vaccinations, given in weeks 1, 3, 5, 7, 11, 15, 19 and 23. Newly diagnosed WHO grade 3 or 4 IDH1-mutant astrocytomas showing loss of nuclear ATRX were present in the donors. The samples were drawn from NOA16, a multicentre, single-arm, open-label phase I trial in Germany that tested a mutant IDH1 peptide vaccine in humans for the first time. The DNeasy Blood and Tissue Kit was used to extract genomic DNA from EDTA blood for TCRB sequencing.

Specimen: PBMCs, collected from a glioma patient whose treatment included an IDH1 peptide vaccine. This TCR was sampled from a man aged 35 to 55 with glioma. This chain is built from TRBV25-1 and TRBJ1-1; the D gene remains uncertain. The DNA sequence reads TGTGCCAGCCGGGTGGAGTCCAGCACTGAAGCTTTCTTT. This sequence encodes CASRVESSTEAFF.